The 30 T cell receptor beta chains below all came from one sample that was sequenced in a study of T cells after posttransplantation cyclophosphamide. The data were produced by immunoSEQ multiplex PCR, yet TCRdb's version contains in-frame clones alone and is incomplete. The sample includes tens of thousands of clones, 75% to 90% of them seen just once. The sample comprised PBMCs. The receptors shown here come from a man over 45.

CDR3 amino acids: CASSVDPGEEAAFF. The CDR3 DNA sequence: TGTGCCAGCAGCGTAGACCCCGGAGAAGAGGCAGCTTTCTTT. The chain joins TRBV9 to TRBJ1-1; D not resolved. The V end lost 0 bases, the J end lost 10 bases, and 16 bases lay between the germline ends. CDR3 length: 14 residues. In germline, CDR1 is SGDLS, CDR2 YYNGEE.

This clone was detected once. This sequence joins TRBV27 and TRBJ2-7; D is perhaps TRBD1 (6 bases). V lost 5 bases and J lost 2, with 10 bases in between. Germline CDR1 MNHEY, CDR2 SMNVEV (reference sequence). The CDR3 extends over 13 amino acids. The CDR3 spells CASSGGPPYEQYF. The CDR3 coding sequence is TGTGCCAGCAGTGGGGGCCCCCCCTACGAGCAGTACTTC.

A few counts support this clone. The CDR3, as DNA: TGTGCCAGTAGTGCCCTCCAGGGGGCTACTAATGAAAAACTGTTTTTT. It specifies CASSALQGATNEKLFF. The chain is built from TRBV19 and TRBJ1-4, with 8 bases matching TRBD1. Germline V lookup: CDR1 LNHDA, CDR2 SQIVND (reference sequence). The CDR3 is made up of 16 amino acids. After removal of 5 bases from V and 2 bases from J, the junction contained 7 bases not matched to a gene. The variable domain in full, with the rest retrieved from reference TRBV19 and TRBJ1-4, is DGGITQSPKYLFRKEGQNVTLSCEQNLNHDAMYWYRQDPGQGLRLIYYSQIVNDFQKGDIAEGYSVSREKKESFPLTVTSAQKNPTAFYLCASSALQGATNEKLFFGSGTQLSVL.

The chain carries TRBV7-8 and TRBJ2-7; 7 nucleotides match TRBD2. V gave up 2 bases and J gave up 2 bases; unmatched junction bases: 3. The CDR3 extends over 14 amino acids. Germline V lookup: CDR1 SGHVS, CDR2 FQNEAQ. In DNA form, the CDR3 reads TGTGCCAGCAGCTTACGAGGACTAGCCTACGAGCAGTACTTC. As protein: CASSLRGLAYEQYF.

This clone has a handful of counts. The V gene is TRBV28, the J gene TRBJ1-6; a possible D gene is TRBD1 (5 bases). Trimming stripped 7 bases from V and 5 bases from J, with 12 bases between. CDR3 length: 14 amino acids. The germline V gene encodes CDR1 MDHEN and CDR2 SYDVKM. CDR3 region: CASKGPANNSPLHF. In nucleotides, the CDR3 is TGTGCCAGCAAGGGGCCGGCTAATAATTCACCCCTCCACTTT.

This clone has more than one count but fewer than ten. One junction end disagrees with the germline gene, perhaps due to a read error. The rearrangement joins TRBV2 to TRBJ1-4, with TRBD1 matching over 7 bases. Germline V lookup: CDR1 SNHLY, CDR2 FYNNEI. CDR3 length equals 10 residues. The DNA for the CDR3 is TGTGCCAGCAGAGGGGACAGCCTAACATTT. Amino acids: CASRGDSLTF.

This clone was seen once. The chain is built from TRBV11-2 and TRBJ2-3; tentative D call: TRBD2 (6 bases). Trimming took off 4 bases at V and 0 bases at J, with 11 bases between the two ends. The germline gives CDR1 SGHAT, CDR2 FQNNGV. This CDR3 region has 15 residues. CDR3 DNA sequence: TGTGCCAGCAGCTCCCTAGCGCGGAGCACAGATACGCAGTATTTT. Amino acid sequence: CASSSLARSTDTQYF.

The rearrangement links TRBV15 to TRBJ2-5; TRBD2 aligns across 9 bases. The CDR3 contains 13 residues. From germline, CDR1 is LNHNV and CDR2 YYDKDF (reference sequence). J was trimmed by 0 bases and V by 10 bases; bases with no gene match: 3. The DNA of the CDR3 is TGTGCCATCTTAGCGGGGGACCAAGAGACCCAGTACTTC. This sequence encodes CAILAGDQETQYF.

This clone was recorded only once. This chain uses TRBV9 with TRBJ2-2; D not resolved. The CDR3 consists of 14 residues. Germline V gives CDR1 SGDLS, CDR2 YYNGEE. V gave up 3 bases and J gave up 1 base, with 7 bases separating them. The CDR3 DNA sequence: TGTGCCAGCAGCGCGGGTCTGAACACCGGGGAGCTGTTTTTT. Translated: CASSAGLNTGELFF.

In the case of this clone: Mismatch with germline at one junction end may stem from a read error. This chain connects TRBV6-1 to TRBJ2-2; 12 nucleotides agree with TRBD2. CDR3 length: 15 residues. The germline gives CDR1 MNHNS, CDR2 SASEGT. The CDR3 here is CATSLAGGPLGELFF. The CDR3 nucleotides are TGTGCCACCAGTCTAGCGGGGGGGCCCCTCGGGGAGCTGTTTTTT.

V usage is TRBV28 and J usage is TRBJ1-6; 11 bases are a match to TRBD1. The CDR3 contains 22 residues. The V and J ends lost 5 bases and 3 bases, in that order; junction bases with no gene match: 21. Germline V gives CDR1 MDHEN, CDR2 SYDVKM. The DNA for the CDR3 is TGTGCCAGCAGTGACCCCCTCTTCGATCCGGGACAGGGGGTTGACTATAATTCACCCCTCCACTTT. It is translated as CASSDPLFDPGQGVDYNSPLHF.

The chain recombines TRBV4-2 with TRBJ2-5, with 7 bases matching TRBD2. The J call may be incorrect, as the DNA end agrees better with TRBJ2-7. The CDR3 has 15 residues. Germline CDR1 reads LGHNA; CDR2 reads YNFKEQ. The CDR3 DNA reads TGTGCCAGCAGCCAAGCGGGACTAAACTACTACGAGCAGTACTTC. Translating gives CASSQAGLNYYEQYF.

The rearrangement links TRBV2 to TRBJ2-1, with 8 bases that match TRBD2. The CDR3 is 16 amino acids. Losses at the gene ends were 1 base for V and 3 bases for J; bases not matched to a gene: 5. The germline V gene has CDR1 SNHLY and CDR2 FYNNEI. CDR3 DNA: TGTGCCAGCAGTGAAGAGGGCGGGGGGAACTACAATGAGCAGTTCTTC. Its protein product is CASSEEGGGNYNEQFF.

V gene TRBV9 combines with J gene TRBJ1-6, with 7 bases that match TRBD1. V gave up 0 bases and J gave up 10 bases; unmatched junction bases: 13. The CDR3 runs 17 residues. Germline values: CDR1 SGDLS, CDR2 YYNGEE. Here the CDR3 reads CASSVGDSGEGASPLHF. CDR3 nucleotides: TGTGCCAGCAGCGTAGGTGATAGCGGAGAGGGGGCCTCACCCCTCCACTTT.

This sequence joins TRBV7-9 and TRBJ2-7, with D possibly matching TRBD1 (6 bases). The V end lost 3 bases, the J end lost 9 bases, and 12 bases lay between the germline ends. The germline V gene has CDR1 SEHNR and CDR2 FQNEAQ (reference sequence). There are 12 residues in the CDR3. CDR3 residues: CASSFPGQRQYF. The CDR3 DNA reads TGTGCCAGCAGCTTCCCTGGACAGAGGCAGTACTTC.

The rearrangement links TRBV14 to TRBJ2-7; tentatively, D is TRBD1 (5 bases). Germline CDR1 and CDR2: SGHDN and FVKESK. The CDR3 has 17 amino acids. V was shortened by 3 bases and J by 0 bases, with 18 bases between the two germline ends. The DNA for the CDR3 is TGTGCCAGCAGCCACTTCACCTCAGGGAAGATCTCCTACGAGCAGTACTTC. It codes for CASSHFTSGKISYEQYF.

The chain couples TRBV19 to TRBJ1-6, with a possible D match to TRBD1 (5 bases). V gave up 7 bases and J gave up 4 bases, with 14 bases separating them. Germline assignment: CDR1 LNHDA and CDR2 SQIVND (reference sequence). This CDR3 contains 15 residues. This CDR3 is CASKARDSYNSPLHF. CDR3 in DNA: TGTGCCAGTAAGGCCCGGGACTCATATAATTCACCCCTCCACTTT.

The CDR3 is CASSLGTGELEQYF. The CDR3 DNA reads TGTGCCAGCAGCTTGGGAACGGGAGAGTTGGAGCAGTACTTC. The chain recombines TRBV11-2 with TRBJ2-7, with D possibly TRBD2 on 6 matching bases. This CDR3 is 14 amino acids long. Trimming removed 3 bases from V and 7 bases from J, with 16 bases in between. Germline lookup yields CDR1 SGHAT and CDR2 FQNNGV.

Here the CDR3 reads CASSTGRRETQYF. CDR3 DNA: TGTGCCAGCAGCACAGGGCGTCGAGAGACCCAGTACTTC. The gene calls are TRBV27 and TRBJ2-5; maybe TRBD1 (6 bases). Germline CDR1 is MNHEY and CDR2 is SMNVEV (reference sequence). V dropped 6 bases and J dropped 4 bases, with 12 bases sitting between them. The CDR3 extends over 13 amino acids.

This chain connects TRBV7-9 to TRBJ1-1; D possibly corresponds to TRBD1 (6 bases). The CDR3 sequence is 15 residues long. Germline V gene data show CDR1 as SEHNR and CDR2 as FQNEAQ (reference sequence). The ends were cut back, 5 bases at V and 1 base at J, with 14 bases in the middle. The CDR3 coding sequence is TGTGCCAGCAGCCCCCCACAGGGCTGGAACACTGAAGCTTTCTTT. Its protein is CASSPPQGWNTEAFF.

This clone appeared a single time. The chain joins TRBV15 to TRBJ2-7, with D possibly being TRBD1 (6 bases). Trimming cost V 4 bases and J 5 bases, with 15 bases left between them. Germline V CDR1 and CDR2: LNHNV, YYDKDF (reference sequence). The CDR3 sequence is 14 residues long. CDR3 sequence: CATSTRKTGDEQYF. Here the CDR3 DNA reads TGTGCCACCAGCACAAGGAAGACAGGCGACGAGCAGTACTTC.

CDR3 sequence: CASSRSGWGYTF. The CDR3 DNA reads TGTGCCAGCAGCCGATCGGGATGGGGCTACACCTTC. The V gene is TRBV5-8, the J gene TRBJ1-2; D unclear. Germline-derived CDR1 and CDR2 are SGHTS and YDEGEE. The CDR3 consists of 12 residues. Deletions cut 4 bases from V and 8 bases from J, with 12 bases between. Full variable domain (rest looked up from reference TRBV5-8 and TRBJ1-2): EAGVTQSPTHLIKTRGQQATLRCSPISGHTSVYWYQQALGLGLQFLLWYDEGEERNRGNFPPRFSGRQFPNYSSELNVNALELEDSALYLCASSRSGWGYTFGSGTRLTVV.

The chain is built from TRBV10-2 and TRBJ1-2; D might be TRBD1 (6 bases). The CDR3 runs to 12 residues. V was shortened by 4 bases and J by 6 bases, with 9 bases between the two germline ends. Per germline, CDR1 WSHSY and CDR2 SAAADI. The CDR3 here is CASSVSGDGYTF. The CDR3 nucleotides are TGCGCCAGCAGTGTATCAGGGGATGGCTACACCTTC.

This clone was seen once. The rearrangement links TRBV2 to TRBJ2-5; 7 nucleotides align to TRBD2. The germline V gene has CDR1 SNHLY and CDR2 FYNNEI. Germline trimming cut 4 bases from V and 3 bases from J; bases unmatched to any gene: 2. The CDR3 has 13 residues. The CDR3 region is CASSAAGEETQYF. DNA for the CDR3: TGTGCCAGCAGTGCTGCGGGGGAAGAGACCCAGTACTTC.

V usage is TRBV6-5 and J usage is TRBJ1-1; D gene uncertain. The germline V gene encodes CDR1 MNHEY and CDR2 SVGAGI. Trimming took 6 bases from V and 4 from J, leaving 18 bases between them. The CDR3 contains 15 residues. CDR3 nucleotides: TGTGCCAGCAGCCGAGGGCCCACCGGGGTCACTGAAGCTTTCTTT. This translates into CASSRGPTGVTEAFF.

The chain couples TRBV28 to TRBJ2-7; D is unclear. Germline V gene lookup returns CDR1 MDHEN and CDR2 SYDVKM. Trimming removed 6 bases at V and 8 bases at J, with 17 bases between. The CDR3 loop spans 13 amino acids. The CDR3 DNA is TGTGCCAGCAGCTATGCGAGCTACGATAAGCAGTACTTC. Translating gives CASSYASYDKQYF.

This rearrangement joins TRBV29-1 to TRBJ2-3; D is uncertain. The CDR3 spans 15 residues. V was clipped by 4 bases and J by 3 bases, with 17 bases between them. Germline-derived CDR1 and CDR2 are SQVTM and ANQGSEA. CDR3 sequence: CSVVGTPVGTDTQYF. Written as DNA, the CDR3 is TGCAGCGTTGTGGGCACTCCGGTAGGAACAGATACGCAGTATTTT.

V usage is TRBV15 and J usage is TRBJ2-2; the D is unclear. V was clipped by 5 bases and J by 7 bases, with 14 bases between them. Germline V gene sequence: CDR1 LNHNV, CDR2 YYDKDF (reference sequence). This CDR3 region has 14 residues. CDR3 in amino acids: CATSPNARVGELFF. The CDR3 region has the DNA TGTGCCACCAGCCCAAACGCCCGAGTCGGGGAGCTGTTTTTT.

This chain joins TRBV5-1 and TRBJ2-1; the match to TRBD1 covers 10 bases. The CDR3 runs to 15 residues. Trimming took 6 bases from V and 4 from J; bases not matched to a gene: 7. Germline CDR1 reads SGHRS; CDR2 reads YFSETQ. The CDR3: CASKDGQGGYNEQFF. The CDR3 nucleotides read TGCGCCAGCAAGGATGGACAGGGGGGTTACAATGAGCAGTTCTTC.

The DNA of the CDR3 is TGTGCCAGCAGCTGGGAGGGAGCAAACACTGAAGCTTTCTTT. Amino acids: CASSWEGANTEAFF. The chain carries TRBV7-9 and TRBJ1-1; D remains ambiguous. The CDR3 is 14 residues long. Trimming took off 4 bases at V and 2 bases at J, with 11 bases between the two ends. Germline assignment: CDR1 SEHNR and CDR2 FQNEAQ (reference sequence).